Each of the 20 T cell receptor beta chains below was sequenced from the same sample in a study of shared clonotypes between healthy human individuals. Profiled with immunoSEQ multiplex PCR; TCRdb holds only in-frame clones, not every one. Among approximately 710,000 clones listed, less than 95% were seen once. The sequenced sample was memory CD8+ T cells from PBMCs. Noted subset: CD45RO+ cells pooled with CCR7-negative TemRA cells. These receptors were taken from a young man in good health. Some clones in this sample may be carry-over from other donors' samples.

V is TRBV9 and J is TRBJ2-7; 10 nucleotides agree with TRBD1. V lost 0 bases, J lost 3 bases, and 3 bases stayed unmatched. Germline V gene sequence: CDR1 SGDLS, CDR2 YYNGEE. The CDR3 runs 15 residues. DNA for the CDR3: TGTGCCAGCAGCGTAGGTGACAGGGGGCTCTACGAGCAGTACTTC. This codes for CASSVGDRGLYEQYF.

The CDR3 bases are TGTGCCAGCAGGGAACAGGGGGCCACCTACGAGCAGTACTTC. Its protein is CASREQGATYEQYF. The chain employs TRBV2 and TRBJ2-7, with TRBD1 matching over 9 bases. V gave up 6 bases and J gave up 2 bases; unmatched junction bases: 5. Germline V CDR1 and CDR2: SNHLY, FYNNEI. The CDR3 loop spans 14 amino acids.

This rearrangement joins TRBV7-9 to TRBJ2-1, with D perhaps TRBD2 (5 bases). Per the germline V gene, CDR1 is SEHNR and CDR2 is FQNEAQ (reference sequence). V lost 10 bases and J 4 bases, leaving 17 bases between the germline ends. The CDR3 contains 14 residues. CDR3 in amino acids: CATGPKRPYNEQFF. The CDR3 bases are TGTGCCACCGGCCCCAAGCGGCCTTACAATGAGCAGTTCTTC.

The chain employs TRBV27 and TRBJ1-1; tentatively, D is TRBD1 (5 bases). V shed 7 bases and J shed 1 base, with 10 bases lying between them. CDR1 MNHEY and CDR2 SMNVEV come from the germline V gene (reference sequence). The CDR3 extends over 13 amino acids. The CDR3 loop is CASNVGPNTEAFF. The CDR3 nucleotides read TGTGCCAGCAACGTGGGGCCGAACACTGAAGCTTTCTTT.

V gene TRBV14 combines with J gene TRBJ2-7; a possible D gene is TRBD1 (6 bases). This CDR3 has 15 amino acids. V dropped 1 base and J dropped 3 bases, with 13 bases sitting between them. Germline V gene lookup returns CDR1 SGHDN and CDR2 FVKESK. The CDR3 DNA reads TGTGCCAGCAGCCAAGTGGGAAGGGGGTACTACGAGCAGTACTTC. Translation gives CASSQVGRGYYEQYF.

The gene calls are TRBV10-3 and TRBJ1-2; a possible D gene is TRBD1 (6 bases). There are 21 residues in the CDR3. The V and J ends lost 6 bases and 4 bases respectively, with 36 bases between them. Germline V gene data show CDR1 as ENHRY and CDR2 as SYGVKD. This CDR3 reads CAISGIKQGRGRGSYGYGYTF. CDR3 bases: TGTGCCATCAGCGGAATAAAACAGGGTAGGGGCCGCGGGAGTTACGGCTATGGCTACACCTTC.

The chain uses TRBV19 and TRBJ2-7; D may be TRBD2 (5 bases). V shed 3 bases and J shed 6 bases, with 15 bases lying between them. The CDR3 is 14 amino acids. Germline V lookup: CDR1 LNHDA, CDR2 SQIVND (reference sequence). The CDR3 coding sequence is TGTGCCAGTAGTATTGAGGGTCTGGCGATCGAGCAGTACTTC. Its protein product is CASSIEGLAIEQYF.

The chain recombines TRBV15 with TRBJ2-5; D is possibly TRBD2 (5 bases). With 8 bases removed from V and 5 bases from J, the gap between germline ends came to 30 bases. The length of the CDR3 is 18 residues. CDR1 is LNHNV and CDR2 is YYDKDF in the germline V gene (reference sequence). CDR3 nucleotide sequence: TGTGCCACCGCATATAAGGAGGCCGACGAGCAATGGTCGGAGACCCAGTACTTC. It codes for CATAYKEADEQWSETQYF. The variable domain in full, completed from reference TRBV15 and TRBJ2-5, reads DAMVIQNPRYQVTQFGKPVTLSCSQTLNHNVMYWYQQKSSQAPKLLFHYYDKDFNNEADTPDNFQSRRPNTSFCFLDIRSPGLGDTAMYLCATAYKEADEQWSETQYFGPGTRLLVL.

The V gene is TRBV28, the J gene TRBJ1-2; D might be TRBD1 (5 bases). V gave up 6 bases and J gave up 3 bases, with 29 bases separating them. Germline lookup yields CDR1 MDHEN and CDR2 SYDVKM. The CDR3 extends over 19 amino acids. CDR3 region: CASSTNLQGGEGGHYGYTF. The DNA of the CDR3 is TGTGCCAGCAGCACCAACCTTCAGGGTGGGGAGGGTGGACACTATGGCTACACCTTC.

This clone was counted a few times. The chain combines TRBV6-5 with TRBJ1-4; tentative D call: TRBD1 (5 bases). CDR3 length: 14 amino acids. The germline gives CDR1 MNHEY, CDR2 SVGAGI. V was pared by 6 bases and J by 5 bases, with 13 bases between. The CDR3 bases are TGTGCCAGCAGAGCCCAGGGTAGGAATGAAAAACTGTTTTTT. It encodes CASRAQGRNEKLFF.

V and J are TRBV6-6 and TRBJ1-4; no clear D gene. The CDR3 contains 16 residues. V lost 0 bases and J 5 bases, leaving 13 bases between the germline ends. The germline CDR1 and CDR2 sequences are MNHNY and SVGAGI (reference sequence). CDR3 region: CASSYSPRSSNEKLFF. The DNA for the CDR3 is TGTGCCAGCAGTTACTCTCCCAGGTCTTCAAATGAAAAACTGTTTTTT.

The chain carries TRBV7-9 and TRBJ2-3; D uncertain. CDR3 length: 13 amino acids. V was trimmed by 3 bases and J by 3 bases, leaving 7 bases between them. Germline-derived CDR1 and CDR2 are SEHNR and FQNEAQ (reference sequence). The CDR3 coding sequence is TGTGCCAGCAGCTTGGGTCATACAGATACGCAGTATTTT. Its protein is CASSLGHTDTQYF.

CDR3 sequence: CASSSVAGIYGYTF. Here the CDR3 DNA reads TGTGCCAGCAGTTCCGTGGCAGGGATCTATGGCTACACCTTC. The chain has TRBV27 and TRBJ1-2, with a weak D call TRBD1 (5 bases). Looked up from germline, CDR1 is MNHEY and CDR2 is SMNVEV (reference sequence). V gave up 4 bases and J gave up 4 bases, with 13 bases separating them. The CDR3 totals 14 residues.

This chain connects TRBV10-3 to TRBJ2-3; 7 bases match TRBD1. Germline V gene sequence: CDR1 ENHRY, CDR2 SYGVKD. The CDR3 has 15 amino acids. V was clipped by 3 bases and J by 2 bases; unmatched bases: 5. The CDR3 here is CAISEQGQLTDTQYF. The CDR3 coding sequence is TGTGCCATCAGTGAACAGGGACAGCTCACAGATACGCAGTATTTT.

The chain recombines TRBV4-2 with TRBJ2-7; 9 nucleotides line up with TRBD1. The germline gives CDR1 LGHNA, CDR2 YNFKEQ. The V segment lost 3 bases and the J segment 2 bases; nucleotides outside the gene matches: 5. This CDR3 has 15 amino acids. The chain's CDR3 is CASSQPGQGTYEQYF. DNA for the CDR3: TGTGCCAGCAGCCAGCCGGGACAGGGCACCTACGAGCAGTACTTC.

Worth noting for this clone: Being one base from a much bigger clone, this may be a read error. The chain has TRBV11-1 and TRBJ1-5, with 7 bases that match TRBD1. The germline V gene has CDR1 SGHAT and CDR2 FQDESV (reference sequence). The CDR3 sequence is 14 residues long. Trimming took 5 bases from V and 4 from J; bases not matched to a gene: 5. In DNA form, the CDR3 reads TGTGCCAGCAGCCAACAGGGGATGAATCAGCCCCAGCATTTT. As protein: CASSQQGMNQPQHF.

As for this clone: Other nucleotide sequences from this sample produce the same CDR3. This chain joins TRBV15 and TRBJ2-5; D may be TRBD1 (6 bases). The CDR3 is made up of 13 amino acids. The germline V and J ends were trimmed by 0 bases and 4 bases, with 6 bases remaining between them. Per germline, CDR1 LNHNV and CDR2 YYDKDF (reference sequence). The chain's CDR3 is CATSRDRGETQYF. CDR3 nucleotides: TGTGCCACCAGCAGAGACAGGGGAGAGACCCAGTACTTC.

CDR3 nucleotides: TGTGCCAGCAGCTTAGGATATGCAGGGCGCAATCAGCCCCAGCATTTT. This gives the protein CASSLGYAGRNQPQHF. The rearrangement uses TRBV7-6 and TRBJ1-5; maybe TRBD1 (5 bases). The CDR3 totals 16 residues. The germline V gene has CDR1 SGHVS and CDR2 FNYEAQ. Trimming pared 1 base from V and 2 bases from J, leaving 12 bases between.

This chain joins TRBV12-5 and TRBJ2-1; the match to TRBD2 covers 9 bases. The V segment lost 1 base and the J segment 6 bases; nucleotides outside the gene matches: 4. Germline CDR1 and CDR2: LGHNT and FRNRAP. This CDR3 is 15 amino acids long. The CDR3 here is CASGLAAGGPNEQFF. The CDR3 coding sequence is TGTGCTAGTGGTTTGGCCGCGGGAGGGCCCAATGAGCAGTTCTTC.

The chain links TRBV7-9 to TRBJ2-1, with a weak D call TRBD2 (5 bases). The germline gives CDR1 SEHNR, CDR2 FQNEAQ (reference sequence). The V end was cut by 7 bases, the J end by 8 bases, with 24 bases between. The CDR3 has 16 amino acids. The CDR3 sequence: CASTDRRGRRHDEQFF. In nucleotides, the CDR3 is TGTGCCAGCACCGACCGTCGTGGGAGACGGCACGATGAGCAGTTCTTC.